Listed here are 30 T cell receptor beta chains from one sample, sequenced in a study of beta chain features in type 1 diabetes. Study-wide results and limits: All four CD4+ subsets from Type 1 diabetes patients carried moderately but significantly shorter TCRB CDR3s.

No antigen has been identified for these receptors. The study reverse transcribed the entire isolated RNA, so it sequenced expressed TCRB transcripts. TCRdb's table, derived via immunoSEQ multiplex PCR, lists solely in-frame clones and lacks some. Of 100,000 to 150,000 clones in the sample, approximately 10% were seen once. The sample taken for sequencing was central memory CD4+ T cells from blood. The receptors stem from a young man with type 1 diabetes.

The chain carries TRBV7-2 and TRBJ2-3; 11 nucleotides align to TRBD2. With V trimmed by 1 base and J by 8 bases, 5 bases remained unmatched. Germline assignment: CDR1 SGHTA and CDR2 FQGNSA. This CDR3 is 15 amino acids long. CDR3 protein: CASSLDSGGAGTQYF. For the CDR3, the DNA is TGTGCCAGCAGCTTAGATAGCGGGGGGGCCGGTACGCAGTATTTT.

V usage is TRBV5-1 and J usage is TRBJ2-5, with D possibly matching TRBD2 (5 bases). The CDR3 extends over 13 amino acids. CDR1 is SGHRS, CDR2 YFSETQ, per germline. Trimming pared 4 bases from V and 9 bases from J, leaving 16 bases between. Written as DNA, the CDR3 is TGCGCCAGCAGCCTCCGGGATCCTGAAGCCCAGTACTTC. This sequence encodes CASSLRDPEAQYF.

Comment on this clone: At one of its ends the junction is not consistent with the germline gene, which may arise from a read error. The chain has TRBV7-9 and TRBJ1-1, with D unclear. Germline V lookup: CDR1 SEHNR, CDR2 FQNEAQ (reference sequence). The CDR3 loop spans 13 amino acids. CDR3 amino acids: CATSRPPDTEAFF. CDR3 coding DNA: TGTGCCACCAGCCGCCCGCCGGACACTGAAGCTTTCTTT. The full variable domain, its missing parts supplied by reference TRBV7-9 and TRBJ1-1, is DTGVSQNPRHKITKRGQNVTFRCDPISEHNRLYWYRQTLGQGPEFLTYFQNEAQLEKSRLLSDRFSAERPKGSFSTLEIQRTEQGDSAMYLCATSRPPDTEAFFGQGTRLTVV.

The chain recombines TRBV18 with TRBJ2-5; 9 positions agree with TRBD2. CDR1 and CDR2 (germline): KGHSH, LQKENI. This CDR3 contains 14 residues. V trimming: 5 bases; J trimming: 5 bases; junction bases outside the gene matches: 6. The chain's CDR3 is CASSRSGGLETQYF. The CDR3 coding sequence is TGTGCCAGCTCAAGAAGCGGGGGGCTGGAGACCCAGTACTTC.

This clone has just a few counts. The CDR3 nucleotides are TGTGCCTGGACTAACTGGGGAGCCTCTAGCACAGATACGCAGTATTTT. Translated, it gives CAWTNWGASSTDTQYF. The rearrangement uses TRBV30 and TRBJ2-3; possibly TRBD2 for D (5 bases). V lost 4 bases to trimming and J lost 0 bases, with 17 bases between them. Per the germline V gene, CDR1 is GTSNPN and CDR2 is SVGIG (reference sequence). The CDR3 contains 16 residues.

This clone has more than one count but fewer than ten. The V and J genes are TRBV18 and TRBJ2-3; 8 bases fit TRBD2. The CDR3 totals 15 residues. The germline V gene encodes CDR1 KGHSH and CDR2 LQKENI. V lost 4 bases, J lost 6 bases, and 9 bases stayed unmatched. The CDR3 nucleotides read TGTGCCAGCTCACTGAGATACGAGCGGGGGGATACGCAGTATTTT. It yields the protein CASSLRYERGDTQYF.

The sample holds a few counts of this clone. This CDR3 is also generated by other DNA sequences in the sample. This chain uses TRBV6-5 with TRBJ2-3, with TRBD2 matching over 8 bases. Germline V CDR1 and CDR2: MNHEY, SVGAGI. V was clipped by 4 bases and J by 0 bases; unmatched bases: 0. There are 14 residues in the CDR3. CDR3 DNA sequence: TGTGCCAGCAGTTCGGGGGGGAGCACAGATACGCAGTATTTT. Its translation: CASSSGGSTDTQYF.

This clone was seen a handful of times. The chain carries TRBV7-2 and TRBJ2-1; 7 bases align to TRBD2. After removal of 6 bases from V and 3 bases from J, the junction contained 8 bases not matched to a gene. The CDR3 runs 15 residues. The germline gives CDR1 SGHTA, CDR2 FQGNSA. The CDR3 sequence: CASRYSSGLYNEQFF. DNA of the CDR3: TGTGCCAGCAGATATTCTAGCGGACTCTACAATGAGCAGTTCTTC.

This rearrangement joins TRBV15 to TRBJ2-3, with TRBD2 as a possible D gene (7 bases). The CDR3 runs to 16 residues. Germline V gives CDR1 LNHNV, CDR2 YYDKDF (reference sequence). The V gene lost 0 bases and the J gene lost 5 bases, with 15 bases spanning the gap. For the CDR3, the DNA is TGTGCCACCAGCAGAGATCAGTCGGGGGGCCAAGATACGCAGTATTTT. Its translation: CATSRDQSGGQDTQYF. Filled out from reference TRBV15 and TRBJ2-3, the complete variable domain reads DAMVIQNPRYQVTQFGKPVTLSCSQTLNHNVMYWYQQKSSQAPKLLFHYYDKDFNNEADTPDNFQSRRPNTSFCFLDIRSPGLGDTAMYLCATSRDQSGGQDTQYFGPGTRLTVL.

This clone has a handful of counts. V is TRBV7-2 and J is TRBJ2-3, with D uncertain. The CDR3 runs 12 residues. CDR1 is SGHTA and CDR2 is FQGNSA in the germline V gene. V lost 1 base and J lost 6, with 5 bases in between. CDR3 loop: CASSLVSDTQYF. For the CDR3, the DNA is TGTGCCAGCAGCTTAGTCTCTGATACGCAGTATTTT.

The CDR3, as DNA: TGTGCCAGCAGCTTACAGCGGGGAGCATACAATGAGCAGTTCTTC. As protein: CASSLQRGAYNEQFF. The gene calls are TRBV7-9 and TRBJ2-1, with 7 bases that match TRBD2. This CDR3 has 15 residues. The germline gives CDR1 SEHNR, CDR2 FQNEAQ (reference sequence). With V trimmed by 2 bases and J by 4 bases, 5 bases remained unmatched.

In nucleotides, the CDR3 is TGTGCCAGCAGCTTAGCGCGTAGGGGCAACAACTATGGCTACACCTTC. Amino acid sequence: CASSLARRGNNYGYTF. The genes are TRBV5-4 and TRBJ1-2; a possible D gene is TRBD1 (5 bases). This CDR3 region has 16 residues. The germline V gene encodes CDR1 SGHNT and CDR2 YYREEE (reference sequence). V dropped 2 bases and J dropped 2 bases, with 16 bases sitting between them.

Comment on this clone: Within the sample, other DNA sequences also encode this same CDR3. The rearrangement joins TRBV7-2 to TRBJ1-2; no definite D call. Trimming stripped 2 bases from V and 8 bases from J, with 12 bases between. CDR3 size: 13 residues. Germline V lookup: CDR1 SGHTA, CDR2 FQGNSA. This chain's CDR3 is CASSLLGQLGYTF. The DNA of the CDR3 is TGTGCCAGCAGCTTACTTGGGCAGCTCGGCTACACCTTC.

V gene TRBV5-6 combines with J gene TRBJ2-5; the match to TRBD2 covers 7 bases. Germline CDR1 reads SGHDT; CDR2 reads YYEEEE. V trimming: 4 bases; J trimming: 2 bases; junction bases outside the gene matches: 5. CDR3 length: 14 amino acids. Here the CDR3 reads CASSAPGLQETQYF. For the CDR3, the DNA is TGTGCCAGCAGCGCCCCGGGACTACAAGAGACCCAGTACTTC.

The genes are TRBV6-1 and TRBJ2-1, with a tentative D call TRBD1 (6 bases). This CDR3 is built from 13 residues. Germline CDR1 and CDR2: MNHNS and SASEGT. V was clipped by 6 bases and J by 8 bases, with 14 bases between them. The DNA of the CDR3 is TGTGCCAGCAGCCAGGGGTATGTCGATGAGCAGTTCTTC. This encodes CASSQGYVDEQFF.

This clone was observed a few times. This chain links TRBV28 with TRBJ2-5; 10 positions agree with TRBD1. The CDR3 is made up of 14 amino acids. Trimming at V came to 2 bases and at J to 5 bases, leaving 2 bases not matched to a gene. Germline-derived CDR1 and CDR2 are MDHEN and SYDVKM. The CDR3 region has the DNA TGTGCCAGCAGTTTACCGACAGGGGGCGAGACCCAGTACTTC. It codes for CASSLPTGGETQYF. Using reference TRBV28 and TRBJ2-5 for the parts outside the CDR3, the full variable domain is DVKVTQSSRYLVKRTGEKVFLECVQDMDHENMFWYRQDPGLGLRLIYFSYDVKMKEKGDIPEGYSVSREKKERFSLILESASTNQTSMYLCASSLPTGGETQYFGPGTRLLVL.

This clone was seen more than once but under ten times. The chain carries TRBV28 and TRBJ1-1; 12 bases match TRBD1. The CDR3 has 14 amino acids. The germline CDR1 and CDR2 sequences are MDHEN and SYDVKM. Trimming took 5 bases from V and 10 from J; bases not matched to a gene: 8. CDR3 residues: CASSPWDRGRGAFF. The DNA for the CDR3 is TGTGCCAGCAGTCCGTGGGACAGGGGGCGCGGAGCTTTCTTT.

In this sample, this clone turned up a few times. The chain joins TRBV7-9 to TRBJ2-7; the D gene is possibly TRBD2 (6 bases). Trimming stripped 1 base from V and 0 bases from J, with 13 bases between. The CDR3 sequence is 16 residues long. Germline CDR1 reads SEHNR; CDR2 reads FQNEAQ (reference sequence). CDR3 coding DNA: TGTGCCAGCAGCTTAGGGGGGGACGCGAGCTCCTACGAGCAGTACTTC. Its protein product is CASSLGGDASSYEQYF.

A few counts support this clone. V usage is TRBV5-4 and J usage is TRBJ1-1; D gene ambiguous. Between the trimmed V and J ends, which lost 2 bases and 1 base, there was a span of 9 bases. CDR1 and CDR2 from the germline V gene are SGHNT and YYREEE (reference sequence). The CDR3 is 14 residues long. CDR3 DNA sequence: TGTGCCAGCAGCTTCGAGAGGAGGAACACTGAAGCTTTCTTT. Protein sequence: CASSFERRNTEAFF.

The V gene is TRBV28, the J gene TRBJ1-1, with D uncertain. V was shortened by 6 bases and J by 3 bases, with 8 bases between the two germline ends. The length of the CDR3 is 12 residues. The germline V gene has CDR1 MDHEN and CDR2 SYDVKM. The CDR3, as DNA: TGTGCCAGCAGGGCGGCGGACACTGAAGCTTTCTTT. Its protein product is CASRAADTEAFF.

This clone showed up many times. The J gene is TRBJ2-1, the V gene TRBV29-1, with D possibly matching TRBD2 (6 bases). The ends were cut back, 0 bases at V and 3 bases at J, with 9 bases in the middle. The germline gives CDR1 SQVTM, CDR2 ANQGSEA. The CDR3 is 14 amino acids. CDR3: CSVEERGFYNEQFF. The CDR3 region has the DNA TGCAGCGTTGAAGAGCGGGGCTTCTACAATGAGCAGTTCTTC.

This clone was recorded a few times. The rearrangement uses TRBV6-5 and TRBJ2-5, with D possibly TRBD2 on 5 matching bases. The CDR3 is made up of 14 amino acids. CDR1 and CDR2 (germline): MNHEY, SVGAGI. Trimming took off 7 bases at V and 5 bases at J, with 17 bases between the two ends. This CDR3 is CASNNRLGGETQYF. CDR3 bases: TGTGCCAGCAACAACCGCTTGGGCGGGGAGACCCAGTACTTC.

This clone was seen more than once but under ten times. V is TRBV2 and J is TRBJ2-3, with D perhaps TRBD2 (5 bases). The germline CDR1 and CDR2 sequences are SNHLY and FYNNEI. This CDR3 contains 13 residues. The germline V and J ends were trimmed by 8 bases and 1 base, with 10 bases remaining between them. The CDR3 region has the DNA TGTGCCAGCGAGGGTAGCGGCACAGATACGCAGTATTTT. This translates into CASEGSGTDTQYF. Full variable domain (missing parts from reference TRBV2 and TRBJ2-3): EPEVTQTPSHQVTQMGQEVILRCVPISNHLYFYWYRQILGQKVEFLVSFYNNEISEKSEIFDDQFSVERPDGSNFTLKIRSTKLEDSAMYFCASEGSGTDTQYFGPGTRLTVL.

The chain employs TRBV7-9 and TRBJ1-4, with unresolved D. The CDR3 is 13 residues long. Trimming took off 4 bases at V and 8 bases at J, with 11 bases between the two ends. Per the germline V gene, CDR1 is SEHNR and CDR2 is FQNEAQ (reference sequence). The CDR3 spells CASSSGGLEKLFF. CDR3 bases: TGTGCCAGCAGCTCGGGAGGTTTGGAAAAACTGTTTTTT.

This clone came up a few times. This rearrangement joins TRBV7-9 to TRBJ1-4; D is unclear. This CDR3 spans 12 amino acids. Germline CDR1 SEHNR, CDR2 FQNEAQ (reference sequence). V was shortened by 6 bases and J by 7 bases, with 9 bases between the two germline ends. CDR3 protein: CASRGGTEKLFF. As DNA, the CDR3 is TGTGCCAGCAGGGGAGGCACTGAAAAACTGTTTTTT. Full variable domain (outside the CDR3, taken from reference TRBV7-9 and TRBJ1-4): DTGVSQNPRHKITKRGQNVTFRCDPISEHNRLYWYRQTLGQGPEFLTYFQNEAQLEKSRLLSDRFSAERPKGSFSTLEIQRTEQGDSAMYLCASRGGTEKLFFGSGTQLSVL.

In its sample, this clone was seen a few times. One end of the junction does not line up with germline, which may come from a read error. The genes are TRBV4-2 and TRBJ2-1; TRBD2 matches at 11 bases. The CDR3 spans 17 residues. In germline, CDR1 is LGHNA, CDR2 YNFKEQ. The CDR3 loop reads CASSQGLAGSSYNEQFF. CDR3 coding DNA: TGTGCCAGCAGTCAAGGACTAGCGGGTAGTTCCTACAATGAGCAGTTCTTC.

This clone was detected many times. This chain connects TRBV19 to TRBJ1-1; D is undetermined. Trimming took off 7 bases at V and 2 bases at J, with 8 bases between the two ends. The CDR3 is 12 residues long. Germline assignment: CDR1 LNHDA and CDR2 SQIVND (reference sequence). CDR3 bases: TGTGCCAGTAAGGAGGGCAACACTGAAGCTTTCTTT. It codes for CASKEGNTEAFF.

V usage is TRBV4-2 and J usage is TRBJ2-3, with 9 bases fitting TRBD1. Germline V gene lookup returns CDR1 LGHNA and CDR2 YNFKEQ. Trimming at V came to 0 bases and at J to 2 bases, leaving 3 bases not matched to a gene. The CDR3 has 16 residues. For the CDR3, the DNA is TGTGCCAGCAGCCAAGAGGGGACAGGGATCACAGATACGCAGTATTTT. Translating it yields CASSQEGTGITDTQYF.

This clone was recorded at least ten times. Other DNA sequences within the sample encode an identical CDR3. J is TRBJ1-5 and V is TRBV30; D is unclear. Germline lookup yields CDR1 GTSNPN and CDR2 SVGIG (reference sequence). CDR3 length equals 13 residues. The V and J ends lost 2 bases and 2 bases respectively, with 7 bases between them. The CDR3 sequence is CAWSLGGNQPQHF. Written as DNA, the CDR3 is TGTGCCTGGAGTTTGGGCGGCAATCAGCCCCAGCATTTT. Drawing the rest from reference TRBV30 and TRBJ1-5, the complete variable domain is SQTIHQWPATLVQPVGSPLSLECTVEGTSNPNLYWYRQAAGRGLQLLFYSVGIGQISSEVPQNLSASRPQDRQFILSSKKLLLSDSGFYLCAWSLGGNQPQHFGDGTRLSIL.

This clone occurred many times. The chain joins TRBV28 to TRBJ1-4; TRBD1 matches at 9 bases. This CDR3 region has 15 residues. The germline V gene encodes CDR1 MDHEN and CDR2 SYDVKM. Unmatched junction bases numbered 10, after V lost 6 bases and J lost 8 bases. The CDR3: CASRPLQGAREKLFF. DNA of the CDR3: TGTGCCAGCAGACCCCTACAGGGGGCGAGAGAAAAACTGTTTTTT.